A single sample is the source of the 17 T cell receptor beta chains below, sequenced in a study of CXCR3-negative and CXCR3-positive naive CD8 T cells. Overall study results and limits: CXCR3-negative naive cells had less hydrophobic TRB CDR3s than did CXCR3-positive naive cells.

Preparation of TRB cDNA libraries relied on 5' RACE carrying UMI labels. TCRdb processed the 5' RACE reads again and assigns one entry to each CDR3 protein, with no DNA. This sample's table reports around 60,000 distinct CDR3 sequences. These receptors lack a known antigen. Input material: naive CXCR3+ CD8+ T cells from blood. Subset noted: CD45RO-CCR7+CD27+CD95- naive CD8+ T cells expressing CXCR3 (TNR3+). These receptors all stem from a human donor in good health. Some clones in this sample may be carry-over from other donors' samples.

The chain has TRBV15 and TRBJ2-1; TCRdb names TRBD2, which stays unverified in the absence of DNA. This CDR3 is 15 amino acids long. Germline V gene sequence: CDR1 LNHNV, CDR2 YYDKDF (reference sequence). The CDR3 reads CATSSGLAGNNEQFF.

The gene calls are TRBV7-9 and TRBJ2-7. The V gene's germline CDR1 is SEHNR and CDR2 FQNEAQ (reference sequence). This CDR3 comprises 13 residues. The CDR3 reads CASTEQTVYEQYF.

The chain uses TRBV28 and TRBJ1-1; TCRdb proposes TRBD1, but this gene call is untestable without DNA. CDR3 length: 14 residues. CDR1 and CDR2 (germline): MDHEN, SYDVKM. The CDR3 sequence is CASSQRGAYTEAFF.

The chain joins TRBV5-1 to TRBJ1-1; TCRdb lists TRBD1, though no DNA is available to test this call. This CDR3 has 13 amino acids. Germline lookup yields CDR1 SGHRS and CDR2 YFSETQ. The CDR3 spells CASRVGQNTEAFF.

The rearrangement joins TRBV7-2 to TRBJ2-7; no DNA is available, so the TRBD2 call from TCRdb remains unchecked. The germline V gene has CDR1 SGHTA and CDR2 FQGNSA. This CDR3 spans 12 amino acids. This CDR3 is CASSLWRYEQYF.

J is TRBJ2-1 and V is TRBV12-3 or TRBV12-4. This CDR3 region has 12 residues. This chain's CDR3 is CASSLEDNEQFF.

The rearrangement uses TRBV5-5 and TRBJ2-6; TCRdb names TRBD2, which stays unverified in the absence of DNA. This CDR3 is built from 16 residues. Germline V CDR1 and CDR2: SGHKS, YYEKEE (reference sequence). The CDR3 loop is CASSLGPGLVINVLTF.

The chain's CDR3 is CASSLRGQDWVYEQYF. This rearrangement joins TRBV7-3 to TRBJ2-7; TCRdb proposes TRBD1, but this gene call is untestable without DNA. The V gene's germline CDR1 is SGHTA and CDR2 FQGTGA. The CDR3 loop spans 16 amino acids.

This chain joins TRBV7-9 and TRBJ2-1; TCRdb's D call of TRBD1 is untestable without DNA. The CDR3 covers 15 residues. The germline CDR1 and CDR2 sequences are SEHNR and FQNEAQ (reference sequence). This CDR3 is CALQQWGPSYNEQFF.

V gene TRBV10-3 combines with J gene TRBJ2-1; the D gene TCRdb calls, TRBD2, cannot be checked with no DNA. Germline CDR1 and CDR2: ENHRY and SYGVKD. The CDR3 has 13 residues. This chain's CDR3 is CAIRLAGGNEQFF.

The chain combines TRBV6-6 with TRBJ2-2; TCRdb names TRBD1, which stays unverified in the absence of DNA. Germline V gene lookup returns CDR1 MNHNY and CDR2 SVGAGI (reference sequence). The length of the CDR3 is 15 residues. This CDR3 reads CASSYPPGESGELFF.

The chain employs TRBV15 and TRBJ2-7; lacking DNA, the TRBD1 call made by TCRdb goes unchecked. Germline CDR1 is LNHNV and CDR2 is YYDKDF (reference sequence). The CDR3 is 18 residues long. CDR3: CATSRDSNTGTGVLEQYF.

The chain combines TRBV20-1 with TRBJ2-7; TCRdb selects TRBD2, and the lack of DNA leaves this call unchecked. The CDR3 is made up of 13 amino acids. Germline lookup yields CDR1 DFQATT and CDR2 SNEGSKA (reference sequence). CDR3 residues: CSAPSGGLDEQYF.

The chain is built from TRBV4-3 and TRBJ2-7; lacking DNA, the TRBD1 call made by TCRdb goes unchecked. The CDR3 totals 14 residues. Germline loops: CDR1 LGHNA, CDR2 YSLEER. The CDR3: CASSGGTGFYEQYF.

This chain links TRBV3-1 with TRBJ2-1; TCRdb designates TRBD2, a call that cannot be tested without DNA. The CDR3 runs 21 residues. The germline V gene encodes CDR1 LGHDT and CDR2 YNNKEL (reference sequence). The CDR3 loop reads CASSQVGLAGGHGVSYNEQFF.

The rearrangement uses TRBV7-9 and TRBJ2-7; TCRdb reports TRBD1, a call that lacks DNA to check it against. The CDR3 extends over 16 amino acids. Germline values: CDR1 SEHNR, CDR2 FQNEAQ (reference sequence). Here the CDR3 reads CASSDADRGPTYEQYF.

This sequence joins TRBV10-1 and TRBJ2-2; the TCRdb call, TRBD1, lacks DNA for checking. Germline V CDR1 and CDR2: WNHNN, SYGVQD (reference sequence). The CDR3 is 13 residues long. CDR3 loop: CASSGRVAGELFF.